The 25 T cell receptor beta chains below all came from one sample that was sequenced in a study of neurological immune-mediated disorders. TCRdb itself ran the 5' RACE reads through MiXCR, one entry per CDR3 protein. The table records 50,000 to 80,000 distinct CDR3 sequences, about 3.4% of them present only once. Material: PBMCs. The receptors come from a man aged 35-49 years with multiple sclerosis.

As for this clonotype: This may be a read error: a much more frequent sequence differs by one nucleotide. This chain connects TRBV5-1 to TRBJ2-3; D ambiguous. The CDR3 length is 12 residues. The germline V gene has CDR1 SGHRS and CDR2 YFSETQ. This chain's CDR3 is CDSSASTDTQYF. The CDR3 DNA reads TGCGACAGCAGTGCTAGCACAGATACGCAGTATTTT.

This clonotype was observed many times. The chain carries TRBV5-6 and TRBJ1-4; 7 nucleotides match TRBD1. Germline values: CDR1 SGHDT, CDR2 YYEEEE. Losses at the gene ends were 4 bases for V and 3 bases for J; bases not matched to a gene: 6. The CDR3 consists of 15 residues. In DNA form, the CDR3 reads TGTGCCAGCAGCCCGGGGACAGCCTCTAATGAAAAACTGTTTTTT. Protein product: CASSPGTASNEKLFF.

The table lists this clonotype with many counts. This chain connects TRBV5-1 to TRBJ2-1, with 7 bases fitting TRBD2. Losses at the gene ends were 4 bases for V and 7 bases for J; bases not matched to a gene: 5. Germline CDR1 and CDR2: SGHRS and YFSETQ. The CDR3 contains 13 residues. CDR3 sequence reads: CASSILASNEQFF. The CDR3 DNA follows: TGCGCCAGCAGCATACTAGCGTCGAATGAGCAGTTCTTC.

This clonotype was picked up many times. The chain has TRBV5-1 and TRBJ2-6; no definite D call. Germline CDR1 is SGHRS and CDR2 is YFSETQ. The CDR3 spans 14 residues. V lost 1 base and J 2 bases, leaving 4 bases between the germline ends. Written as DNA, the CDR3 is TGCGCCAGCAGCTTGCTCCCTGGGGCCAACGTCCTGACTTTC. This gives the protein CASSLLPGANVLTF.

This clonotype was counted at least ten times. V usage is TRBV12-3 or TRBV12-4 and J usage is TRBJ2-1; 13 bases are shared with TRBD2. This CDR3 region has 15 residues. With 7 bases clipped from V and 7 bases from J, the junction kept 7 bases outside the gene matches. CDR3 sequence reads: CASNTLAGGPNEQFF. The CDR3 DNA follows: TGTGCCAGCAACACACTAGCGGGGGGGCCAAATGAGCAGTTCTTC.

This clonotype occurred a few times. CDR3 sequence reads: CATLGGKSTDTQYF. CDR3 in DNA: TGTGCCACCCTCGGGGGAAAGAGCACAGATACGCAGTATTTT. The chain uses TRBV7-9 and TRBJ2-3, with D perhaps TRBD2 (6 bases). Germline V gene lookup returns CDR1 SEHNR and CDR2 FQNEAQ (reference sequence). V lost 10 bases, J lost 0 bases, and 14 bases lay in between. CDR3 size: 14 residues. Full variable domain (remainder filled in from reference TRBV7-9 and TRBJ2-3): DTGVSQNPRHKITKRGQNVTFRCDPISEHNRLYWYRQTLGQGPEFLTYFQNEAQLEKSRLLSDRFSAERPKGSFSTLEIQRTEQGDSAMYLCATLGGKSTDTQYFGPGTRLTVL.

This clonotype occurred many times. The chain joins TRBV7-9 to TRBJ2-1; TRBD2 aligns across 15 bases. From germline, CDR1 is SEHNR and CDR2 FQNEAQ (reference sequence). CDR3 length: 15 amino acids. Germline trimming cut 4 bases from V and 9 bases from J; bases unmatched to any gene: 4. CDR3 sequence reads: CASSWGLAGGPEQFF. The CDR3 region has the DNA TGTGCCAGCAGCTGGGGACTAGCGGGGGGCCCTGAGCAGTTCTTC.

This clonotype was detected many times. The chain uses TRBV3-1 and TRBJ2-7; 8 positions agree with TRBD2. The CDR3 length is 15 residues. Germline-derived CDR1 and CDR2 are LGHDT and YNNKEL (reference sequence). The V gene end was trimmed by 0 bases and the J gene end by 11 bases; junction bases not matched to a gene: 12. Here the CDR3 DNA reads TGTGCCAGCAGCCAAGACCCCCTAGCGGGTTTCGGGGAGTACTTC. It specifies CASSQDPLAGFGEYF.

The sample holds many counts of this clonotype. The CDR3 region has the DNA TGTGCCAGCAGGCTAGACAGGGGCCGGAACACTGAAGCTTTCTTT. Translating it yields CASRLDRGRNTEAFF. The rearrangement links TRBV6-5 to TRBJ1-1; 8 bases map to TRBD1. After removal of 6 bases from V and 1 base from J, the junction contained 7 bases not matched to a gene. The germline gives CDR1 MNHEY, CDR2 SVGAGI. The CDR3 has 15 amino acids.

This clonotype showed up many times. The chain carries TRBV9 and TRBJ2-2; 12 positions agree with TRBD2. Germline CDR1 SGDLS, CDR2 YYNGEE. With 0 bases clipped from V and 3 bases from J, the junction kept 3 bases outside the gene matches. The CDR3 length is 17 residues. CDR3 DNA sequence: TGTGCCAGCAGCGTAGGGCTAGCGGGAGGGGACACCGGGGAGCTGTTTTTT. This encodes CASSVGLAGGDTGELFF.

This clonotype has a handful of counts. The chain joins TRBV10-3 to TRBJ2-5; the D gene is possibly TRBD2 (5 bases). V was pared by 3 bases and J by 3 bases, with 11 bases between. The CDR3 consists of 14 residues. Germline loops: CDR1 ENHRY, CDR2 SYGVKD. CDR3 sequence (DNA): TGTGCCATCAGTGACTCGGACTCTAAAGAGACCCAGTACTTC. It codes for CAISDSDSKETQYF.

There are many counts of this clonotype. This rearrangement joins TRBV7-9 to TRBJ2-7, with a possible D match to TRBD1 (6 bases). The germline V gene has CDR1 SEHNR and CDR2 FQNEAQ (reference sequence). V was clipped by 5 bases and J by 0 bases, with 8 bases between them. The CDR3 totals 13 residues. The CDR3 bases are TGTGCCAGCAGCAGGGACATCTCCTACGAGCAGTACTTC. Amino acids: CASSRDISYEQYF.

This clonotype was detected ten times or more. The chain carries TRBV4-2 and TRBJ1-3; D possibly corresponds to TRBD1 (6 bases). The germline gives CDR1 LGHNA, CDR2 YNFKEQ. Trimming took 1 base from V and 4 from J, leaving 14 bases between them. The CDR3 loop spans 16 amino acids. The CDR3, as DNA: TGTGCCAGCAGCCAAGTCGGTGCAGGGGAGGGAAACACCATATATTTT. This gives the protein CASSQVGAGEGNTIYF.

This clonotype was detected many times. The chain recombines TRBV3-1 with TRBJ1-1; 8 nucleotides agree with TRBD1. This CDR3 has 15 residues. J was trimmed by 3 bases and V by 4 bases; bases with no gene match: 7. In germline, CDR1 is LGHDT, CDR2 YNNKEL (reference sequence). This chain's CDR3 is CASSLGTGSDTEAFF. In DNA, the CDR3 is TGTGCCAGCAGCCTGGGGACAGGCTCGGACACTGAAGCTTTCTTT.

This clonotype was counted at least ten times. The chain is built from TRBV7-9 and TRBJ2-7; D is undetermined. This CDR3 spans 11 amino acids. V was clipped by 5 bases and J by 4 bases, with 6 bases between them. CDR1 SEHNR and CDR2 FQNEAQ come from the germline V gene (reference sequence). The CDR3 loop reads CASSESYEQYF. CDR3 bases: TGTGCCAGCAGCGAAAGTTACGAGCAGTACTTC.

Points on this clonotype: A clone one base away is much larger, so this may be a read error. V is TRBV10-3 and J is TRBJ1-2; 7 positions match TRBD1. Germline CDR1 is ENHRY and CDR2 is SYGVKD. The CDR3 covers 15 residues. CDR3 bases: TGTGCCATCAATGAGGGACAGCTACCCAACTATGGCTACACCTTC. This codes for CAINEGQLPNYGYTF.

This clonotype occurred many times. The rearrangement uses TRBV20-1 and TRBJ2-1; perhaps TRBD1 as D (5 bases). This CDR3 spans 17 amino acids. CDR1 DFQATT and CDR2 SNEGSKA come from the germline V gene (reference sequence). V was trimmed by 1 base and J by 0 bases, leaving 16 bases between them. The CDR3 reads CSARASPGHSSYNEQFF. The CDR3 DNA reads as TGCAGTGCTAGAGCCTCCCCTGGACACAGCTCCTACAATGAGCAGTTCTTC.

At least ten counts were recorded for this clonotype. The J gene is TRBJ1-2, the V gene TRBV20-1; D is undetermined. The V gene lost 3 bases and the J gene lost 9 bases, with 14 bases spanning the gap. Germline V gives CDR1 DFQATT, CDR2 SNEGSKA (reference sequence). This CDR3 has 12 amino acids. CDR3 sequence (DNA): TGCAGTGCTAGTCGGGGAGATGTTAGCTACACCTTC. This translates into CSASRGDVSYTF.

In its sample, this clonotype was seen many times. The chain carries TRBV7-2 and TRBJ2-3; tentative D call: TRBD1 (6 bases). Trimming shortened V by 3 bases and J by 1 base, and 11 bases separated the two germline ends. Looked up from germline, CDR1 is SGHTA and CDR2 is FQGNSA. The CDR3 extends over 15 amino acids. CDR3 nucleotide sequence: TGTGCCAGCAGCTTGGCGACAGGAGGCACAGATACGCAGTATTTT. It codes for CASSLATGGTDTQYF.

This clonotype was picked up many times. This sequence joins TRBV10-3 and TRBJ2-1; 13 nucleotides align to TRBD2. After removal of 8 bases from V and 9 bases from J, the junction contained 10 bases not matched to a gene. This CDR3 spans 15 amino acids. CDR1 ENHRY and CDR2 SYGVKD come from the germline V gene. CDR3 bases: TGTGCCATCTCGACTAGCGGGGGGTATTACTTTGAGCAGTTCTTC. Translating gives CAISTSGGYYFEQFF.

There are many counts of this clonotype. The chain has TRBV5-1 and TRBJ2-2, with 8 bases matching TRBD2. The CDR3 is 15 amino acids. Trimming took 3 bases from V and 8 from J; bases not matched to a gene: 9. CDR1 and CDR2 (germline): SGHRS, YFSETQ. The CDR3 here is CASSSGGTSPGELFF. The CDR3 nucleotides are TGCGCCAGCAGCTCGGGGGGGACCTCCCCGGGGGAGCTGTTTTTT.

At least ten counts were recorded for this clonotype. V and J are TRBV6-6 and TRBJ2-5; the D is unclear. This CDR3 is built from 13 residues. Trimming shortened V by 6 bases and J by 2 bases, and 10 bases separated the two germline ends. Germline assignment: CDR1 MNHNY and CDR2 SVGAGI (reference sequence). CDR3 amino acids: CASSHPSQETQYF. In DNA, the CDR3 is TGTGCCAGCAGCCATCCGTCGCAAGAGACCCAGTACTTC.

This clonotype was picked up many times. V gene TRBV6-4 combines with J gene TRBJ2-7, with 7 bases identical to TRBD2. The CDR3 is 16 residues long. CDR1 is MRHNA and CDR2 is SNTAGT in the germline V gene. J was trimmed by 0 bases and V by 6 bases; bases with no gene match: 11. DNA for the CDR3: TGTGCCAGCAGCCCCTGGGGAGGGTATCCCTCCTACGAGCAGTACTTC. Protein: CASSPWGGYPSYEQYF.

This clonotype was recorded many times. In nucleotides, the CDR3 is TGCAGTGCTCTCATTCGTAGTGCTCTCAACTCCTACAATGAGCAGTTCTTC. It yields the protein CSALIRSALNSYNEQFF. This sequence joins TRBV20-1 and TRBJ2-1; D is ambiguous. Per germline, CDR1 DFQATT and CDR2 SNEGSKA (reference sequence). The CDR3 is 17 residues long. V lost 5 bases, J lost 0 bases, and 20 bases lay in between.

This clonotype was picked up many times. The chain has TRBV12-3 or TRBV12-4 and TRBJ1-6; no definite D call. The CDR3 totals 16 residues. V gave up 3 bases and J gave up 0 bases, with 9 bases separating them. The CDR3 bases are TGTGCCAGCAGTTTTGGGCAGGTCTCCTATAATTCACCCCTCCACTTT. Translation gives CASSFGQVSYNSPLHF.